This record covers a single T cell receptor beta chain. What it recognizes is unknown. The sample belongs to a study of monozygotic twins with inflammatory bowel disease. Study conclusions and caveats: The inverse Simpson measure of TCRbeta diversity was lower in IBD patients than in healthy co-twins. Researchers report that IBD patients shared fewer clonotypes with others than healthy twins, especially amid disease activity.

The UMIs contained a 6-nucleotide sample barcode. They were added by template switching during cDNA synthesis. TCRdb re-called the 5' RACE reads; one entry per CDR3 protein, DNA not given. The specimen's table records more than 300,000 distinct CDR3 sequences. The CDR3 is 15 amino acids. Germline CDR1 SGHRS, CDR2 YFSETQ. The source of this sequence is a human donor with ulcerative colitis or Crohn's disease, or a healthy co-twin of an affected twin (not recorded which). Sequenced material: blood. The chain is built from TRBV5-1 and TRBJ2-3; TCRdb gives TRBD1 as the D gene, but with no DNA this cannot be confirmed. CDR3 amino acids: CASSLRDRGADTQYF.